This entry features one TCR beta chain sequence. What it binds is not known. PCR involved 60 Vbeta and 13 Jbeta primers. Using immunoSEQ multiplex PCR, the repertoire was profiled, and TCRdb retains in-frame clones only, with some absent. The profile covers roughly 110,000 clones, with about 70% appearing a single time and approximately 2% taken by the ten largest. The V gene lost 4 bases and the J gene lost 2 bases, with 18 bases spanning the gap. The length of the CDR3 is 18 residues. The record originates from a study of cytomegalovirus exposure and HLA in healthy donors. Across the study: Genetic ancestry analysis placed around 76% of the 300 to 500 donors that were genotyped in the Caucasian-associated cluster. Study conclusions and caveats: Roughly even sequencing depth across donors was the assumption behind the presence/absence analyses.

The origin of this receptor is a human donor in good health. This rearrangement joins TRBV23-1 to TRBJ2-6, with D maybe TRBD2 (5 bases). TRBV23-1 is an open reading frame whose function is uncertain. Sequencing input: PBMCs. CDR3 region: CASSPPPFSGAGANVLTF. The CDR3, as DNA: TGCGCCAGCAGTCCCCCGCCGTTTTCCGGGGCTGGGGCCAACGTCCTGACTTTC.